This TCR beta chain was captured in a study of identical twins. General study results and limits: Findings came from cross-sectional statistics, without long-term follow-up of donors. Among out-of-frame alpha sequences shared by twins, low generation probability occurred in excess. Memory repertoires showed no such pattern, whereas abundant cord blood beta clonotypes carried fewer insertions.

TCRdb re-analysed the 5' RACE reads in MiXCR, keeping a single row per CDR3 protein. The sample records fewer than 450,000 distinct CDR3 sequences, roughly 10% being singletons. A remark on this clonotype: The antigen is undetermined.

Germline V gene lookup returns CDR1 SGHRS and CDR2 YFSETQ. The V and J ends lost 0 bases and 14 bases, in that order; junction bases with no gene match: 1. CDR3 length: 11 amino acids. The source of this sequence is a woman in her 50s in good health. The rearrangement uses TRBV5-1 and TRBJ2-3; 9 nucleotides agree with TRBD1. Sequencing used naive T cells sorted from blood. The CDR3 DNA is TGCGCCAGCAGCTTGGACAGGGGGCTGTATTTT. It translates to CASSLDRGLYF.